A selection of T cell receptor beta chains follows, all from one sample in a study of T-cell reconstitution after alpha-beta-depleted transplantation in children. TCRdb called the PCR reads again in MiXCR, with one record for every CDR3 protein. The sample carries hundreds of thousands of distinct CDR3 sequences, around 15% recorded once. Material: PBMCs, mostly from graft donor cells, obtained 360 days after TCRalphabeta/CD19-depleted stem cell transplant. The receptors here all came from a male patient aged 2 to 10 who had a stem cell transplant for acute lymphoblastic leukemia, so the T cells may come from the graft donor. The CDR3 runs from the conserved cysteine through the conserved F or W. D genes are given only for firm matches. Size is omitted from some rows. Given values are once, few, many or a class for expanded clones.

J gene | V gene | clone size | D gene | CDR3 DNA | CDR3 protein
TRBJ2-5 | TRBV6-1 | NA | TRBD2 | TGTGCCAGCAGTGCCTTCCCACCGGGGACTAGCAGCAAAGAGACCCAGTACTTC | CASSAFPPGTSSKETQYF
TRBJ2-7 | TRBV6-2/TRBV6-3 | few | TRBD2 | TGTGCCAGCAGTTCAATTAGCGGGACTTCCTACGAGCAGTACTTC | CASSSISGTSYEQYF
TRBJ1-5 | TRBV27 | NA | NA | TGTGCCAGCAGTTTGAGAGGGCGCAATCAGCCCCAGCATTTT | CASSLRGRNQPQHF
TRBJ2-4 | TRBV6-1 | few | NA | TGTGCCAGCAGTGAAGTCCGGGGGCACCCCCAAAACATTCAGTACTTC | CASSEVRGHPQNIQYF
TRBJ2-5 | TRBV4-2 | many | TRBD1 | TGTGCCAGCAGCCAAGAGGGACAGGGGGGACGAGAGACCCAGTACTTC | CASSQEGQGGRETQYF
TRBJ2-7 | TRBV4-3 | NA | TRBD2 | TGCGCCAGCAGCCAAGAAAGGACTAGCGGAGTCTACGAGCAGTACTTC | CASSQERTSGVYEQYF
TRBJ2-3 | TRBV10-3 | NA | TRBD1 | TGTGCCATCGGGGGCAGGGGGCCCTCATATTCCCTTTTCACAGATACGCAGTATTTT | CAIGGRGPSYSLFTDTQYF
TRBJ2-5 | TRBV5-1 | NA | NA | TGCGCCAGCAGCTTGGGGGCCGGGAGTACAGAGACCCAGTACTTC | CASSLGAGSTETQYF
TRBJ2-2 | TRBV28 | many | TRBD2 | TGTGCCAGCAGTGTGACTAGCGGGAGAATCCGCACCGGGGAGCTGTTTTTT | CASSVTSGRIRTGELFF
TRBJ2-3 | TRBV5-1 | few | NA | TGCGCCAGCAGCTTGAGCCTTCGAGATACGCAGTATTTT | CASSLSLRDTQYF
TRBJ2-3 | TRBV6-1 | few | NA | TGTGCCACTAACCTAGGAGCTAGCACAGATACGCAGTATTTT | CATNLGASTDTQYF
TRBJ2-1 | TRBV29-1 | NA | TRBD2 | TGCAGCGGAGTAGATAGCGGGAGGTTGGGCCGGAGGCAGTTCTTC | CSGVDSGRLGRRQFF
TRBJ2-7 | TRBV7-9 | few | NA | TGTGCCAGCAGCTTCCTAGGGGCCCTCTATTCCTACGAGCAGTACTTC | CASSFLGALYSYEQYF
TRBJ2-3 | TRBV20-1 | few | TRBD2 | TGCAGTGCTAGTCACGTGGCGGGAGTTGGGAGCACAGATACGCAGTATTTT | CSASHVAGVGSTDTQYF
TRBJ2-1 | TRBV11-2 | few | NA | TGTGCCAGCACCAAGTCAGGGGTTCCTTACAATGAGCAGTTCTTC | CASTKSGVPYNEQFF
TRBJ1-1 | TRBV5-1 | many | TRBD1 | TGCGCCAGCAGCCGTGGACAGGGAAAGAACACTGAAGCTTTCTTT | CASSRGQGKNTEAFF
TRBJ2-1 | TRBV12-3/TRBV12-4 | NA | TRBD2 | TGTGCCAGCAGTTTAGAGGGACTAGCCTACAATGAGCAGTTCTTC | CASSLEGLAYNEQFF
TRBJ1-6 | TRBV12-3/TRBV12-4 | once | NA | TGTGCCAGCAGGGAGTCGGGGGCTCGGGGTTCACCCCTCCACTTT | CASRESGARGSPLHF
TRBJ2-7 | TRBV5-6 | NA | NA | TGTGCCAGCAGCTTGAGATACTACGAGCAGTACTTC | CASSLRYYEQYF
TRBJ2-2 | TRBV29-1 | few | NA | TGCAGCGTTGCGCCGGACCTGACCGGGGAGCTGTTTTTT | CSVAPDLTGELFF
TRBJ1-2 | TRBV9 | NA | TRBD1 | TGTGCCAGCAGCGTCGACAGGGGCGGCTACACCTTC | CASSVDRGGYTF
TRBJ2-7 | TRBV5-1 | NA | TRBD2 | TGCGCCAGCAGCTCCGGGACTACAACCTACGAGCAGTACTTC | CASSSGTTTYEQYF
TRBJ2-1 | TRBV12-3/TRBV12-4 | few | NA | TGTGCCAGCAGTTTCATCGGGAGCCACAATGAGCAGTTCTTC | CASSFIGSHNEQFF
TRBJ2-3 | TRBV4-3 | few | TRBD2 | TGCGCCAGCAGCCAAGGGACTAGCAGGACAGATACGCAGTATTTT | CASSQGTSRTDTQYF
TRBJ1-4 | TRBV6-5 | few | NA | TGTGCCAGCAGTTACCCTCGGGGTTTTAATGAAAAACTGTTTTTT | CASSYPRGFNEKLFF
TRBJ2-3 | TRBV12-3/TRBV12-4 | many | NA | TGTGCCAGCAGCCTGGGGGGAGCCCCTCCAGATACGCAGTATTTT | CASSLGGAPPDTQYF
TRBJ2-7 | TRBV28 | NA | NA | TGTGCCAGCAGTCGCAGGGGTTCGGGCGAGCAGTACTTC | CASSRRGSGEQYF